This TCR beta chain is from a study of OX40 agonist ivuxolimab in advanced cancers. Looking at the study overall: Subjects had a mean age of about 60 years, with a range of roughly 20 to 79; around 84% were male. Regarding the study as a whole: Normalized expansion of T-cell clones was also low for some nonresponders. Averaged across samples, CD8+ T cells carried more expanded clones than CD4+ did.

V was trimmed by 4 bases and J by 8 bases, leaving 16 bases between them. This CDR3 has 15 residues. Germline CDR1 SGHRS, CDR2 YFSETQ. Concerning this clone itself: What it binds is not known.

Only in-frame clones appear in the TCRdb table, and some are missing; sequencing was by immunoSEQ multiplex PCR. This sample has 95,000 to 150,000 clones, with around 95% found just once. The chain employs TRBV5-1 and TRBJ1-6; unclear D gene. The material was CD4+ or CD8+ T cells sorted from blood, obtained in a trial of the OX40 agonist ivuxolimab. The source is an adult with an advanced solid tumor such as melanoma, head and neck, liver or kidney cancer. The CDR3 DNA is TGCGCCAGCAGCGCAAGACTGGCTAAGGATTCACCCCTCCACTTT. Its translation is CASSARLAKDSPLHF.